This is a list of T cell receptor beta chains from one sample in a study of T cell repertoires in cytomegalovirus infection. Antigens for these TCRs are unknown. TCRdb independently ran MiXCR on the reads; one entry per CDR3 protein. The sample lists about 920,000 distinct CDR3 sequences; roughly 30% were seen once. The sample in question was cultured CD8+ T cells from PBMCs, obtained from culture after CMV antigen stimulation. Receptors originate from a human donor in good health (CMV status not recorded). Some clones in this sample may be carry-over from other donors' samples. Both conserved end residues are part of each CDR3.

V gene: TRBV7-3
J gene: TRBJ2-5
CDR3 protein: CASSLGTGDYQETQYF

V gene: TRBV10-3
J gene: TRBJ2-3
CDR3 protein: CAISETPGQTPTDTQYF

V gene: TRBV29-1
J gene: TRBJ2-1
CDR3 protein: CSADFEGNEQFF

V gene: TRBV5-3
J gene: TRBJ2-2
CDR3 protein: CASSLRGLNANTGELFF

V gene: TRBV4-3
J gene: TRBJ2-2
CDR3 protein: CASSQDARGAGELFF

V gene: TRBV27
J gene: TRBJ1-4
CDR3 protein: CASSPRQINEKLFF

V gene: TRBV5-1
J gene: TRBJ1-1
CDR3 protein: CASRPNREPYTEAFF

V gene: TRBV27
J gene: TRBJ2-7
CDR3 protein: CASSLSSGTLYEQYF

V gene: TRBV11-2
J gene: TRBJ1-1
CDR3 protein: CASSPWFNHPVDTEAFF

V gene: TRBV7-6
J gene: TRBJ2-1
CDR3 protein: CASSLAAAGGRSSYNEQFF

V gene: TRBV7-9
J gene: TRBJ2-5
CDR3 protein: CASRPTGTALQTQYF

V gene: TRBV4-2
J gene: TRBJ2-1
CDR3 protein: CASSQDQGYNEQFF

V gene: TRBV5-8
J gene: TRBJ1-4
CDR3 protein: CATFREDEKLFF

V gene: TRBV27
J gene: TRBJ2-2
CDR3 protein: CASSQWGRSNTGELFF

V gene: TRBV6-1
J gene: TRBJ2-3
CDR3 protein: CASQGLAVSTDTQYF

V gene: TRBV6-1
J gene: TRBJ2-1
CDR3 protein: CASSEGGDRDNEQFF

V gene: TRBV2
J gene: TRBJ1-2
CDR3 protein: CASKGILYGYTF

V gene: TRBV6-2/TRBV6-3
J gene: TRBJ2-1
CDR3 protein: CASSHRLAGGINIEQFF

V gene: TRBV7-4
J gene: TRBJ2-1
CDR3 protein: CASSPPLENEQFF

V gene: TRBV7-8
J gene: TRBJ2-5
CDR3 protein: CASSTPLTWAETQYF

V gene: TRBV27
J gene: TRBJ2-7
CDR3 protein: CASSPRQGVDEQYF

V gene: TRBV10-3
J gene: TRBJ1-1
CDR3 protein: CAISGGRVAEDTEAFF

V gene: TRBV7-6
J gene: TRBJ1-1
CDR3 protein: CASSLGARVAFF

V gene: TRBV3-1
J gene: TRBJ2-5
CDR3 protein: CASSPYDSDQETQYF

V gene: TRBV4-1
J gene: TRBJ2-5
CDR3 protein: CASSQTGADETQYF

V gene: TRBV7-6
J gene: TRBJ1-1
CDR3 protein: CASSWTELGTAVETEAFF

V gene: TRBV7-9
J gene: TRBJ2-2
CDR3 protein: CASSFGPRELFF

V gene: TRBV27
J gene: TRBJ2-4
CDR3 protein: CASSSILSGGRVKNIQYF

V gene: TRBV5-1
J gene: TRBJ2-1
CDR3 protein: CASSLATSGGNEQFF

V gene: TRBV27
J gene: TRBJ2-1
CDR3 protein: CASSPSGWNEQFF

V gene: TRBV7-9
J gene: TRBJ2-7
CDR3 protein: CASPPDVVAGPSRTYEQYF

V gene: TRBV11-2
J gene: TRBJ2-3
CDR3 protein: CASSSWDRGDTQYF

V gene: TRBV6-2/TRBV6-3
J gene: TRBJ1-1
CDR3 protein: CASSPAVMNTEAFF